The TCR beta chain under discussion was sequenced for a study of T cells in Graves' hyperthyroidism and ophthalmopathy. This clonotype was detected a few times. Each person with ophthalmopathy scored at least 3 on the Clinical Activity Score, reached NOSPECS grade 4 or higher, and had been ill under 3 months. Researchers amplified the TCR beta CDR3 regions from RNA transcripts. Initially, a first-round RT-PCR of the TCR CDR3 employed the HTBI primer set. One entry per CDR3 protein results from TCRdb running MiXCR on the multiplex PCR reads. The table lists about 400,000 distinct CDR3 sequences, 11% to 15% of them singletons. The clonotype comes from a man in his fifties or sixties with Graves' ophthalmopathy. Specimen: blood.

In nucleotides, the CDR3 is TGTGCCAGTAGGCCGGAGCAGGGGTCAACTCAGCCCCAGCATTTT. The encoded protein is CASRPEQGSTQPQHF. V and J are TRBV19 and TRBJ1-5; D may be TRBD1 (6 bases). The V gene lost 6 bases and the J gene lost 6 bases, with 18 bases spanning the gap. Germline V gene lookup returns CDR1 LNHDA and CDR2 SQIVND (reference sequence). The CDR3 is 15 amino acids. Filled out from reference TRBV19 and TRBJ1-5, the complete variable domain reads DGGITQSPKYLFRKEGQNVTLSCEQNLNHDAMYWYRQDPGQGLRLIYYSQIVNDFQKGDIAEGYSVSREKKESFPLTVTSAQKNPTAFYLCASRPEQGSTQPQHFGDGTRLSIL.